This T cell receptor (beta chain) was found in a study of technical replicates of blood from a few donors. This CDR3 region has 15 residues. V was pared by 6 bases and J by 4 bases, with 8 bases of the junction left unmatched. Germline V gene lookup returns CDR1 MNHEY and CDR2 SVGAGI. Sequencing used immunoSEQ multiplex PCR; TCRdb keeps in-frame clones, though not all of them. The sample shows 75,000 to 95,000 clones, approximately 94% of them seen only once. The rearrangement joins TRBV6-5 to TRBJ2-1; the match to TRBD2 covers 8 bases. The sample was T cells isolated from PBMCs. The origin of this receptor is a human donor in good health. Here the CDR3 DNA reads TGTGCCAGCAGGCCTTCTAGCGGGTTATACAATGAGCAGTTCTTC. This encodes CASRPSSGLYNEQFF.